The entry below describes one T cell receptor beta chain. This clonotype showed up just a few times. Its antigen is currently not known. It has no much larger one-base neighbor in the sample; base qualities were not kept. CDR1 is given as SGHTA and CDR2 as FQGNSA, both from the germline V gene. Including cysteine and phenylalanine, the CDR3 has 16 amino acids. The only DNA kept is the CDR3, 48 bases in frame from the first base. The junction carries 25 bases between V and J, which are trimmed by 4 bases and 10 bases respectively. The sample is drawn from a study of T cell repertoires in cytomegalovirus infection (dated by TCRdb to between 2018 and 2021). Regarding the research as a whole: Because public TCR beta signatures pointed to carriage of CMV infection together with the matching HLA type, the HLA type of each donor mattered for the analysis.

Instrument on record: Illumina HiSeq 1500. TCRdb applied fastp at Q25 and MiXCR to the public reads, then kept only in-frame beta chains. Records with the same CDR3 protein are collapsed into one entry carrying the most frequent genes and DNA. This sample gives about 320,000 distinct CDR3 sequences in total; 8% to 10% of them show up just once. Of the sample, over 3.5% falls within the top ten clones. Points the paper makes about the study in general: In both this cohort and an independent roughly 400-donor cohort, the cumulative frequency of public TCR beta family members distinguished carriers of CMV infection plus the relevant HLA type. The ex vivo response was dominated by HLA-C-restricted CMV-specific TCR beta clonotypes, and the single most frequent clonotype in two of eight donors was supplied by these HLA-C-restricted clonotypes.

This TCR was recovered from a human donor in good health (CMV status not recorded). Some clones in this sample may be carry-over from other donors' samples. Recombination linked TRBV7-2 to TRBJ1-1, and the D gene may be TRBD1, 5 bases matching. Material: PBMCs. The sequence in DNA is TGTGCCAGCAGCTCCCCCGGCGGTGATTTGGGACGATCAGCTTTCTTT. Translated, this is CASSSPGGDLGRSAFF. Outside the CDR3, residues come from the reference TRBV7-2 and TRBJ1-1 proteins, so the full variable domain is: GAGVSQSPSNKVTEKGKDVELRCDPISGHTALYWYRQSLGQGLEFLIYFQGNSAPDKSGLPSDRFSAERTGGSVSTLTIQRTQQEDSAVYLCASSSPGGDLGRSAFFGQGTRLTVV.